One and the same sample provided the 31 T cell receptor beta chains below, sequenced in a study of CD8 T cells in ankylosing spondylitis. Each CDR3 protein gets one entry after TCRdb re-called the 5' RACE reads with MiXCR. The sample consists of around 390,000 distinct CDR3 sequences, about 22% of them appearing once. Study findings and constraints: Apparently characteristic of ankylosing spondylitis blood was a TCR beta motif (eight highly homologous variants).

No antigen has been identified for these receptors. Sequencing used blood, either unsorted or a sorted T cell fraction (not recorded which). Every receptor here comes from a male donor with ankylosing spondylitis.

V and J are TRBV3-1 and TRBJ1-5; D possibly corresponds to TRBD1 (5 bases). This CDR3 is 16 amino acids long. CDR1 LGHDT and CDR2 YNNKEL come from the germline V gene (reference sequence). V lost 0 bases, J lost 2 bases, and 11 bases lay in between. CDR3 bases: TGTGCCAGCAGCCAAGATCATAGGGGAGGCAATCAGCCCCAGCATTTT. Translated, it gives CASSQDHRGGNQPQHF.

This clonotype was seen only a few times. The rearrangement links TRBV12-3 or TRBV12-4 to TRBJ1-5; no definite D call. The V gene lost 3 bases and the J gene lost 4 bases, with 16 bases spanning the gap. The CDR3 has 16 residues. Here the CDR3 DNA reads TGTGCCAGCAGTTTTCTCCCGGGGAATCTAAATCAGCCCCAGCATTTT. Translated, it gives CASSFLPGNLNQPQHF.

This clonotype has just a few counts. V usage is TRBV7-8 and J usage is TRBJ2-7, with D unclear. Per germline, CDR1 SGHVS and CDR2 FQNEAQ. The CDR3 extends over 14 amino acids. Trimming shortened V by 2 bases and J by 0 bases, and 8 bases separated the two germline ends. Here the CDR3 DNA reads TGTGCCAGCAGCTTATTCAGGAGCTCCTACGAGCAGTACTTC. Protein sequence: CASSLFRSSYEQYF.

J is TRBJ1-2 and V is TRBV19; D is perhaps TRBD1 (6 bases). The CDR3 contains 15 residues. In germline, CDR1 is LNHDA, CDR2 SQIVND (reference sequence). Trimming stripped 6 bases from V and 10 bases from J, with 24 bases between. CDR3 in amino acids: CASSTPGQYVEDYTF. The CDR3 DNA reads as TGTGCCAGTAGCACCCCAGGACAGTACGTGGAGGACTACACCTTC.

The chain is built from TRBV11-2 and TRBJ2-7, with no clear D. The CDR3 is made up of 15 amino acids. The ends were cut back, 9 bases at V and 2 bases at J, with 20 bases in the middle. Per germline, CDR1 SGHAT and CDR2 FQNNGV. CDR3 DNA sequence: TGTGCCAGTGCCGAATTGATTGGCGGTCCCTACGAGCAGTACTTC. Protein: CASAELIGGPYEQYF.

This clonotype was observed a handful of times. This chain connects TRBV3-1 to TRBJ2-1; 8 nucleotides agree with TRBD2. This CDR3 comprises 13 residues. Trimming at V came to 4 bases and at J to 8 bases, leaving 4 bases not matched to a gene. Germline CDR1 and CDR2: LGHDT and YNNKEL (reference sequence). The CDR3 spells CASSRTSPHEQFF. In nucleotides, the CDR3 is TGTGCCAGCAGCCGGACTAGCCCACATGAGCAGTTCTTC.

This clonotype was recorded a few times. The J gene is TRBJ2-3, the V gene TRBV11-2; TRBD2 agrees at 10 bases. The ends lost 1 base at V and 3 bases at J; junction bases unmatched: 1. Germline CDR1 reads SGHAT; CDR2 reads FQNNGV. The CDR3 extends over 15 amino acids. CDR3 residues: CASSLGGLATDTQYF. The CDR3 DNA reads TGTGCCAGCAGCTTAGGGGGACTAGCGACAGATACGCAGTATTTT. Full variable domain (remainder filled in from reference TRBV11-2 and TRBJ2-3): EAGVAQSPRYKIIEKRQSVAFWCNPISGHATLYWYQQILGQGPKLLIQFQNNGVVDDSQLPKDRFSAERLKGVDSTLKIQPAKLEDSAVYLCASSLGGLATDTQYFGPGTRLTVL.

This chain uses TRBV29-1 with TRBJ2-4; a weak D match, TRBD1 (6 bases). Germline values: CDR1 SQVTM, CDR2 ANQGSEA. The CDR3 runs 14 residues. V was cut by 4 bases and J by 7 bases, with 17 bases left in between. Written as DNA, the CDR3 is TGCAGCGTTGGGGGGCTCGGGGCAGGGAACATTCAGTACTTC. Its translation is CSVGGLGAGNIQYF.

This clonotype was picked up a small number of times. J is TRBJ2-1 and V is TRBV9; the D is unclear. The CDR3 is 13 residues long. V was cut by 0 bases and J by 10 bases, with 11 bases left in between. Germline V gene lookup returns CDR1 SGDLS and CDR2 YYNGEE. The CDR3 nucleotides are TGTGCCAGCAGCGTAGGATGGGTCCAGGAGCAGTTCTTC. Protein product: CASSVGWVQEQFF.

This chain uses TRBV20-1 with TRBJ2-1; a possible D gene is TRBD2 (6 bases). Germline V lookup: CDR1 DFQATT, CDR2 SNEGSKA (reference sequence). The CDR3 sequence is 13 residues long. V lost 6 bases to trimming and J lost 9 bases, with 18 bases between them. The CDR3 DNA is TGCAGTGCGGGATACCGGACTATCGGTGAGCAGTTCTTC. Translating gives CSAGYRTIGEQFF.

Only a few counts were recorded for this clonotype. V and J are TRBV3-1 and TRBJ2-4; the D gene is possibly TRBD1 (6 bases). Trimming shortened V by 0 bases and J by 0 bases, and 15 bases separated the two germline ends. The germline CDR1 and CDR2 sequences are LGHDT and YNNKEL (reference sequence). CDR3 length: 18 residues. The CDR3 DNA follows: TGTGCCAGCAGCCAAGAGCTCCCGGACAGACCAGCCAAAAACATTCAGTACTTC. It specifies CASSQELPDRPAKNIQYF.

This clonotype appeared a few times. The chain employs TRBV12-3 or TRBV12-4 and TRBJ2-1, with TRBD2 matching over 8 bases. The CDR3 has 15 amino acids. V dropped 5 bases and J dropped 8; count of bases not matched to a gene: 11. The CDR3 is CASSPGTRSIYEQFF. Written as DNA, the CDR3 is TGTGCCAGCAGTCCCGGGACTAGGTCTATCTATGAGCAGTTCTTC.

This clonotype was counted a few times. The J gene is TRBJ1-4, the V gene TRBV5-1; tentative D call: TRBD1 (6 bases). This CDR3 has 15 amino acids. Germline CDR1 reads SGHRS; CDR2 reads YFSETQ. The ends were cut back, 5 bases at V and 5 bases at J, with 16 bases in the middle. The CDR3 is CASRAEVQGNEKLFF. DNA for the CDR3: TGCGCCAGCAGGGCGGAGGTACAGGGAAATGAAAAACTGTTTTTT.

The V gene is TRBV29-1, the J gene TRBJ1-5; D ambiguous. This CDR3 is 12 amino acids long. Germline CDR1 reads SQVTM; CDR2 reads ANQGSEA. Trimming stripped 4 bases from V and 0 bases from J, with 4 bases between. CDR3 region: CSVGYSNQPQHF. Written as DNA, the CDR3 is TGCAGCGTTGGCTATAGCAATCAGCCCCAGCATTTT.

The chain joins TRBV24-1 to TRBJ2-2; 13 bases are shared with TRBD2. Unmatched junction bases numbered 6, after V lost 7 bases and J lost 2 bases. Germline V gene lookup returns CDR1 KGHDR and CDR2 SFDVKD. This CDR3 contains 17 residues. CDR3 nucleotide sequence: TGTGCCACCAGCCCCGGACTAGCGGGAGTAAACACCGGGGAGCTGTTTTTT. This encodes CATSPGLAGVNTGELFF.

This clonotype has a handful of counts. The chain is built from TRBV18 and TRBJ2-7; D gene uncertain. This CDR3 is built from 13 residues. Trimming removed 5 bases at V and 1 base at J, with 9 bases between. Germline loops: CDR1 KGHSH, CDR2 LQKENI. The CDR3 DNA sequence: TGTGCCAGCTCAAAGGCACAGTCCTACGAGCAGTACTTC. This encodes CASSKAQSYEQYF.

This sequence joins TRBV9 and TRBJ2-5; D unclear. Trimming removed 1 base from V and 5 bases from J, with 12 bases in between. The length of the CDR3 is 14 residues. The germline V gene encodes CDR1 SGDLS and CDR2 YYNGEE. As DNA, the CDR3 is TGTGCCAGCAGCGTAATACCCAATCCGGAGACCCAGTACTTC. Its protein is CASSVIPNPETQYF.

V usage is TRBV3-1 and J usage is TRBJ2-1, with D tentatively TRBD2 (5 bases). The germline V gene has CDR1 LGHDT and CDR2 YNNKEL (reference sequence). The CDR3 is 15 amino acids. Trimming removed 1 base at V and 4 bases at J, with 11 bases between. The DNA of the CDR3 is TGTGCCAGCAGCCAAGTCACGGGAATTTACAATGAGCAGTTCTTC. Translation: CASSQVTGIYNEQFF.

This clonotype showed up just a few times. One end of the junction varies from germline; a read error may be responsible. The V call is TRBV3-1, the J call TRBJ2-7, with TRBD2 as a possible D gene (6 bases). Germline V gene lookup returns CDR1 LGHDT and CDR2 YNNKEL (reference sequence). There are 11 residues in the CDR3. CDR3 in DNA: TGCGCCAGCAGCTTGAGCGGGGAGCAGTACTTC. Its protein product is CASSLSGEQYF.

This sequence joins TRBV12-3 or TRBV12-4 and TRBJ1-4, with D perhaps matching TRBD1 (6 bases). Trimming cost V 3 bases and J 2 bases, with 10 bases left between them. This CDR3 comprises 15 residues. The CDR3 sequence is CASSLNRETNEKLFF. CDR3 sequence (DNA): TGTGCCAGCAGTTTGAACAGGGAGACTAATGAAAAACTGTTTTTT.

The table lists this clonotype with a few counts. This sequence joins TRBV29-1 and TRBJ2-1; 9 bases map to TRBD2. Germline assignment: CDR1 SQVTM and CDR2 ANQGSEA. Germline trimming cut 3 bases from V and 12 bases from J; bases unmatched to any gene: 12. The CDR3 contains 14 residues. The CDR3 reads CSVEEVLAGERQFF. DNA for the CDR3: TGCAGCGTTGAGGAGGTATTAGCGGGAGAGAGGCAGTTCTTC.

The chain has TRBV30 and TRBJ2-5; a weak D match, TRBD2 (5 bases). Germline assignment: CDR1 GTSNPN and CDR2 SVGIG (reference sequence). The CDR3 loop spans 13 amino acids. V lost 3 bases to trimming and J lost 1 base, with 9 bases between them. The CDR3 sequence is CAWRRRRQETQYF. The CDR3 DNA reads TGTGCCTGGAGACGGAGGCGCCAAGAGACCCAGTACTTC.

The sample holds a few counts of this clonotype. In DNA form, the CDR3 reads TGCGCCAGCAGCTTTACAGGGGTAGGACAGCCCCAGCATTTT. It encodes CASSFTGVGQPQHF. V gene TRBV5-1 combines with J gene TRBJ1-5; TRBD1 aligns across 7 bases. Germline lookup yields CDR1 SGHRS and CDR2 YFSETQ. This CDR3 is built from 14 residues. V trimming: 2 bases; J trimming: 7 bases; junction bases outside the gene matches: 6.

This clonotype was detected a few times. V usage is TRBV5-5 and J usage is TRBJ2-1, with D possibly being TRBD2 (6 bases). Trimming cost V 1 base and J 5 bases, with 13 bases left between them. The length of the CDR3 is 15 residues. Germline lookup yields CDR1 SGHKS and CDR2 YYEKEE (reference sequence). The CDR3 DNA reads TGTGCCAGCAGCTTGTGGGGGGTATCCGACAATGAGCAGTTCTTC. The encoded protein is CASSLWGVSDNEQFF.

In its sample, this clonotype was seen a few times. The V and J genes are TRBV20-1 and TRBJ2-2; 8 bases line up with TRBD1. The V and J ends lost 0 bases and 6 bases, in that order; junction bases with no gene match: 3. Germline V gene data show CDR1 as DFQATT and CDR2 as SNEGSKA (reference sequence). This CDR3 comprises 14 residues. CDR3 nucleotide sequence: TGCAGTGCTAGAGATGCCAGGGGGCCCGGGGAGCTGTTTTTT. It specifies CSARDARGPGELFF.

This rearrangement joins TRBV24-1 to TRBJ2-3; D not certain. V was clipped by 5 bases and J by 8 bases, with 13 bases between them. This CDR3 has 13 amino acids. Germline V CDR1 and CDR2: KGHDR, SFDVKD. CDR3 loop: CATSGSSYGTQYF. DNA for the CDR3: TGTGCCACCAGTGGGAGTAGCTATGGTACGCAGTATTTT.

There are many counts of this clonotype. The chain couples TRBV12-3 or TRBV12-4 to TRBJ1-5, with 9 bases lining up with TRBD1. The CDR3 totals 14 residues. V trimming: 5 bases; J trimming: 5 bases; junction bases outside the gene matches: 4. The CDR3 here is CASSPTGGYQPQHF. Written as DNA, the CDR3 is TGTGCCAGCAGTCCGACAGGGGGTTATCAGCCCCAGCATTTT.

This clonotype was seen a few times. The CDR3, as DNA: TGTGCCAGCGGGGTACTAGCGGGAGCCAACACCGGGGAGCTGTTTTTT. Amino acid sequence: CASGVLAGANTGELFF. The chain combines TRBV6-1 with TRBJ2-2; 11 bases map to TRBD2. Germline CDR1 MNHNS, CDR2 SASEGT. V trimming: 8 bases; J trimming: 2 bases; junction bases outside the gene matches: 7. This CDR3 has 16 residues.

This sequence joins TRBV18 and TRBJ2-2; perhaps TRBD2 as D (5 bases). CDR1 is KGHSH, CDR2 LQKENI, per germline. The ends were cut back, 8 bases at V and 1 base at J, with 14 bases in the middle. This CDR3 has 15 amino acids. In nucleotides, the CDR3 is TGTGCCAGCCATCCCTCCGGGATGAACACCGGGGAGCTGTTTTTT. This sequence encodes CASHPSGMNTGELFF.

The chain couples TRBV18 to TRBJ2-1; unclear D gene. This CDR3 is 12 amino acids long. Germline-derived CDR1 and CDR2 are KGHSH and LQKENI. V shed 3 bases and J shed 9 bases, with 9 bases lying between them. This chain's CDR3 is CASSPGSPEQFF. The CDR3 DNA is TGTGCCAGCTCACCGGGTTCACCTGAGCAGTTCTTC.

CDR3 protein: CASSSRTSGSVRDTQYF. The CDR3 bases are TGCGCCAGCAGCTCCCGGACTAGCGGGAGTGTTCGAGATACGCAGTATTTT. J is TRBJ2-3 and V is TRBV5-1, with 13 bases aligning to TRBD2. Germline assignment: CDR1 SGHRS and CDR2 YFSETQ. The junction had 9 bases not matched to a gene; V was cut back by 3 bases and J by 5 bases. This CDR3 comprises 17 residues.